This T cell receptor beta chain was identified in a study of cytotoxic CD8 clonotypes in ibrutinib-treated CLL. This clone occurred a few times. Using immunoSEQ multiplex PCR, the repertoire was profiled, and TCRdb retains in-frame clones only, with some absent. This table holds tens of thousands of clones, roughly 57% found once. The CDR3 has 13 residues. V was shortened by 3 bases and J by 3 bases, with 9 bases between the two germline ends. Germline V gene lookup returns CDR1 LNHDA and CDR2 SQIVND (reference sequence). The source was PBMCs, collected after 12 months of ibrutinib treatment. This TCR was sampled from a human donor with chronic lymphocytic leukemia. The J gene is TRBJ2-7, the V gene TRBV19, with D possibly matching TRBD1 (6 bases). The CDR3 reads CASSMGHSYEQYF. DNA of the CDR3: TGTGCCAGTAGTATGGGACACAGCTACGAGCAGTACTTC.